This TCR beta chain was obtained from a study of T cell responses to AZD1222 COVID-19 vaccine. CDR3 length equals 16 residues. V lost 4 bases, J lost 2 bases, and 17 bases lay in between. Looked up from germline, CDR1 is KGHDR and CDR2 is SFDVKD. To note about this clone: Its antigen is as yet unknown.

General study results and limits: Of spike-specific TCRs, nearly half reportedly target regions left unmutated in variants. The peak T cell response came first, and repertoires were sampled only after it.

Profiled with immunoSEQ multiplex PCR; TCRdb holds only in-frame clones, not every one. The table has 100,000 to 150,000 clones, around 92% seen once. J is TRBJ2-7 and V is TRBV24-1, with D possibly being TRBD2 (6 bases). This clonotype originated in an adult in good health. The specimen was peripheral blood, collected on day 0 of AZD1222 vaccination. In nucleotides, the CDR3 is TGTGCCACCAGTGACCCCCCCCGGGGCGGGACCTACGAGCAGTACTTC. Translation gives CATSDPPRGGTYEQYF.